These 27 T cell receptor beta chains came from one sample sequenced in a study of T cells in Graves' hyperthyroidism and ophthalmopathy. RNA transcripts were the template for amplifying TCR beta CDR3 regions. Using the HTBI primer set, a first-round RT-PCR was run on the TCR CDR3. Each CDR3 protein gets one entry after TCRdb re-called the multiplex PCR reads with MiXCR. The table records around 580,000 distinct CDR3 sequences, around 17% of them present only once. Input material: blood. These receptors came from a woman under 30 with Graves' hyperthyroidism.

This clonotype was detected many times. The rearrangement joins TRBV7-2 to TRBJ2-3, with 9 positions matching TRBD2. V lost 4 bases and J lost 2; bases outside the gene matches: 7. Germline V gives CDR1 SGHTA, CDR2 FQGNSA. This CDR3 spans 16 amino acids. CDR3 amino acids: CASSSPSGGITDTQYF. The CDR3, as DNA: TGTGCCAGCAGCTCCCCGAGCGGGGGGATCACAGATACGCAGTATTTT.

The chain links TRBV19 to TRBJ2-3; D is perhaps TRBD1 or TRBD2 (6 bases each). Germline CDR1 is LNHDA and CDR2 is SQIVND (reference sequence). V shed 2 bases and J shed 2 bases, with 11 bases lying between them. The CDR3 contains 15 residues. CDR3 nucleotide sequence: TGTGCCAGTAGTATATGGGGGGCGGTCACAGATACGCAGTATTTT. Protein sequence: CASSIWGAVTDTQYF.

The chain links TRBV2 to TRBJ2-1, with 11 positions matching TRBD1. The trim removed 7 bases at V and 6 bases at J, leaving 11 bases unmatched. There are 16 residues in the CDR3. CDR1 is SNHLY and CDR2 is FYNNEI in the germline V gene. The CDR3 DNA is TGTGCCAGCACCCGGAGTGGACAGGGGGCGGGCAATGAGCAGTTCTTC. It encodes CASTRSGQGAGNEQFF. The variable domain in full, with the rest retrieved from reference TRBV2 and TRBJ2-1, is EPEVTQTPSHQVTQMGQEVILRCVPISNHLYFYWYRQILGQKVEFLVSFYNNEISEKSEIFDDQFSVERPDGSNFTLKIRSTKLEDSAMYFCASTRSGQGAGNEQFFGPGTRLTVL.

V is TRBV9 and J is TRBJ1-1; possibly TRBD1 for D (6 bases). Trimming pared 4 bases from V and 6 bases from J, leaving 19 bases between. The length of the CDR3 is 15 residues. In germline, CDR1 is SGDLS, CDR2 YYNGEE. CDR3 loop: CASSPRGGLLPEAFF. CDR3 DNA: TGTGCCAGCAGCCCGAGGGGGGGGCTGTTGCCTGAAGCTTTCTTT.

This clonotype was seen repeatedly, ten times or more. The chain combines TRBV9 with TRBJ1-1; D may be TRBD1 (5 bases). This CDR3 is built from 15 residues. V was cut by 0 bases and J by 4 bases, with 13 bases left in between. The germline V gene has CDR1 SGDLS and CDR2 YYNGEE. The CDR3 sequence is CASSVAEGLGTEAFF. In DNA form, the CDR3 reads TGTGCCAGCAGCGTAGCTGAGGGGCTCGGCACTGAAGCTTTCTTT.

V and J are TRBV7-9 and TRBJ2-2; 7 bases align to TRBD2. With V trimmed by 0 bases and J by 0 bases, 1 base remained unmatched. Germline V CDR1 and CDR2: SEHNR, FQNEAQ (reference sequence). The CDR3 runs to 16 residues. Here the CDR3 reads CASSLARGTNTGELFF. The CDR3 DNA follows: TGTGCCAGCAGCTTAGCGCGGGGGACGAACACCGGGGAGCTGTTTTTT.

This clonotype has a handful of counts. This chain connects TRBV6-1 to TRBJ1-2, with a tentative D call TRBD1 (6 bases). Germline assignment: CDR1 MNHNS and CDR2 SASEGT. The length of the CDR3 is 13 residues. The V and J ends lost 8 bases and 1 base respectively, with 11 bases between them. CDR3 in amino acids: CASGYRVNYGYTF. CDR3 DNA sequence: TGTGCCAGCGGCTACAGGGTTAACTATGGCTACACCTTC.

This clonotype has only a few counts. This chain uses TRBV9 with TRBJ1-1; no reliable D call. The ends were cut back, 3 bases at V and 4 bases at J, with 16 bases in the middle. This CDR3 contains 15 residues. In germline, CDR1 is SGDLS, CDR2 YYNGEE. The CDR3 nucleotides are TGTGCCAGCAGCGCCCGGACTGGTCTCGGCACTGAAGCTTTCTTT. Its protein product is CASSARTGLGTEAFF. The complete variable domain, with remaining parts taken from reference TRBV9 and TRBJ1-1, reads DSGVTQTPKHLITATGQRVTLRCSPRSGDLSVYWYQQSLDQGLQFLIQYYNGEERAKGNILERFSAQQFPDLHSELNLSSLELGDSALYFCASSARTGLGTEAFFGQGTRLTVV.

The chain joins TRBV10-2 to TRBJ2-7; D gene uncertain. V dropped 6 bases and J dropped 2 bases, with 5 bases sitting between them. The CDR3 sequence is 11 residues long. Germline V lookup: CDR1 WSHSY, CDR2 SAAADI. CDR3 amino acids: CASRETYEQYF. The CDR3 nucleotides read TGCGCCAGCAGGGAGACCTACGAGCAGTACTTC.

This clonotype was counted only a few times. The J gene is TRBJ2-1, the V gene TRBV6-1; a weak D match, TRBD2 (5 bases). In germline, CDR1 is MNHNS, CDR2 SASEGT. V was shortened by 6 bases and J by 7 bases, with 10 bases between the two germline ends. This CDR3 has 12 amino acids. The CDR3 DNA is TGTGCCAGCAGCACTAGTTTGAATGAGCAGTTCTTC. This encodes CASSTSLNEQFF.

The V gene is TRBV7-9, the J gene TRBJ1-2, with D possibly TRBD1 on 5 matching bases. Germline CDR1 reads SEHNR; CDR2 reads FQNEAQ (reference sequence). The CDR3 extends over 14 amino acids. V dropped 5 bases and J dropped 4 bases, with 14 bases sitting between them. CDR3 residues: CASSSGAPGYGYTF. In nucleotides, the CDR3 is TGTGCCAGCAGCAGCGGGGCTCCAGGCTATGGCTACACCTTC.

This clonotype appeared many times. CDR3 sequence: CASRPTGRGEAFF. CDR3 sequence (DNA): TGTGCCAGCAGACCTACAGGGAGGGGTGAAGCTTTCTTT. V is TRBV12-3 or TRBV12-4 and J is TRBJ1-1; D is perhaps TRBD1 (6 bases). Trimming removed 6 bases from V and 7 bases from J, with 15 bases in between. The CDR3 totals 13 residues.

The CDR3 coding sequence is TGTGCCAGCAGTCGTACTAGCGGGGGCTCGGCGAACACCGGGGAGCTGTTTTTT. Its translation is CASSRTSGGSANTGELFF. The V call is TRBV6-1, the J call TRBJ2-2, with 11 positions matching TRBD2. Germline CDR1 is MNHNS and CDR2 is SASEGT. The CDR3 spans 18 residues. Trimming removed 5 bases from V and 0 bases from J; junction bases left unmatched: 8.

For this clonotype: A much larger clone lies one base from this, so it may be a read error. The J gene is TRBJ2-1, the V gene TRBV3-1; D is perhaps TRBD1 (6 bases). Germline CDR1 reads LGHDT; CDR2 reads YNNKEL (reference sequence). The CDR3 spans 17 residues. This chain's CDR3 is CASSQALQGPSYNEPFF. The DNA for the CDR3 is TGTGCCAGCAGCCAAGCTTTACAGGGTCCCTCCTACAATGAGCCGTTCTTC.

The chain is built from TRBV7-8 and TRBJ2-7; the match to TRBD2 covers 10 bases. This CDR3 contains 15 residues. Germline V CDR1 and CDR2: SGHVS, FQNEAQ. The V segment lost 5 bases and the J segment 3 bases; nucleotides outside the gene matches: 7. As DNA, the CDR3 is TGTGCCAGCAGCCCGCCGACTAGCGGGCACTACGAGCAGTACTTC. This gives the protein CASSPPTSGHYEQYF. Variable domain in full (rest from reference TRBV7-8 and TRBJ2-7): GAGVSQSPRYKVAKRGQDVALRCDPISGHVSLFWYQQALGQGPEFLTYFQNEAQLDKSGLPSDRFFAERPEGSVSTLKIQRTQQEDSAVYLCASSPPTSGHYEQYFGPGTRLTVT.

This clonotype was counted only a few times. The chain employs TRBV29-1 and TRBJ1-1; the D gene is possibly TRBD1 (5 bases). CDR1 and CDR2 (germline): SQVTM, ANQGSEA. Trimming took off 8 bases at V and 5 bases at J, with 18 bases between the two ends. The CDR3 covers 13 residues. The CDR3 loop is CSSRGAGRTEAFF. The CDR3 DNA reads TGCAGCTCCCGGGGTGCAGGGCGGACTGAAGCTTTCTTT.

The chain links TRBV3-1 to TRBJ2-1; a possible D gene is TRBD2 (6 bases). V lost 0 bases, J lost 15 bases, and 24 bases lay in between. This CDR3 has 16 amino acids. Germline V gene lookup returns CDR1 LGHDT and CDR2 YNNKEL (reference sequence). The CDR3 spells CASSQEMDTSRGARFF. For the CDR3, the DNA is TGTGCCAGCAGCCAAGAAATGGATACCTCTCGCGGGGCTCGGTTCTTC.

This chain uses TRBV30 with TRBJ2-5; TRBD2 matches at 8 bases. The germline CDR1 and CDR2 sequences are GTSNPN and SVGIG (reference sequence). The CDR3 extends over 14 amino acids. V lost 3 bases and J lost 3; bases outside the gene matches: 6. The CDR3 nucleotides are TGTGCCTGGAGAGTAATAGCGGGAAAAGAGACCCAGTACTTC. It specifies CAWRVIAGKETQYF.

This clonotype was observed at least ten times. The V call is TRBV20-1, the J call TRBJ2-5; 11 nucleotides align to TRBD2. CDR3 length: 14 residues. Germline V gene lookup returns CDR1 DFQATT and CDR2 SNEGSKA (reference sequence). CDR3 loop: CRAGLAGDQETQYF. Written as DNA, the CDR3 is TGCAGGGCCGGACTAGCGGGCGACCAAGAGACCCAGTACTTC.

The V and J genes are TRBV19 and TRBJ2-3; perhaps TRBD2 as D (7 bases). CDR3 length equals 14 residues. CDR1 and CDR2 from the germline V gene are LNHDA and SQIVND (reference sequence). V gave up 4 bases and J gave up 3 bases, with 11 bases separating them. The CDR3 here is CASSKGGGTDTQYF. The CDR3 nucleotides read TGTGCCAGTAGTAAGGGAGGGGGAACAGATACGCAGTATTTT.

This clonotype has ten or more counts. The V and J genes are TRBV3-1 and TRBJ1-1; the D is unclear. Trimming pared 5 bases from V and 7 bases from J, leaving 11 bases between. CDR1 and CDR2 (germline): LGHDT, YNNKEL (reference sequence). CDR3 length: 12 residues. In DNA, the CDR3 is TGTGCCAGCAGCAAGAATTATTTTGAAGCTTTCTTT. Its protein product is CASSKNYFEAFF. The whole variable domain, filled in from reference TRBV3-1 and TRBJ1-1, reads DTAVSQTPKYLVTQMGNDKSIKCEQNLGHDTMYWYKQDSKKFLKIMFSYNNKELIINETVPNRFSPKSPDKAHLNLHINSLELGDSAVYFCASSKNYFEAFFGQGTRLTVV.

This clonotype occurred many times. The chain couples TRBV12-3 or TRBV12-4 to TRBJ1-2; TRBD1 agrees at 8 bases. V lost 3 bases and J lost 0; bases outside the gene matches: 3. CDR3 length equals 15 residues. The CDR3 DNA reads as TGTGCCAGCAGTTTGACAGGGGTATCTAACTATGGCTACACCTTC. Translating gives CASSLTGVSNYGYTF.

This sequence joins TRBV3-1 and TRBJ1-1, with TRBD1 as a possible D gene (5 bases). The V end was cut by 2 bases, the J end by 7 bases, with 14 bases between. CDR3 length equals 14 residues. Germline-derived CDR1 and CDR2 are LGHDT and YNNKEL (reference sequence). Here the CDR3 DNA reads TGTGCCAGCAGCCAAAACAGGAGGCATGATGAAGCTTTCTTT. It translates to CASSQNRRHDEAFF.

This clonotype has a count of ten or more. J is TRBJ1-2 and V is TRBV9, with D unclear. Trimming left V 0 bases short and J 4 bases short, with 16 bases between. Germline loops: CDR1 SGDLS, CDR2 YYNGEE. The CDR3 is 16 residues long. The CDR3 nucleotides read TGTGCCAGCAGCGTAGCCCCGGGAGTGGGCACCTATGGCTACACCTTC. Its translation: CASSVAPGVGTYGYTF.

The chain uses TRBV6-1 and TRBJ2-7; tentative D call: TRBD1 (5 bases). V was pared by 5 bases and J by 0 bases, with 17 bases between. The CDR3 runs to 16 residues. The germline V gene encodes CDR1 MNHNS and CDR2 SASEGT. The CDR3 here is CASSQPQGRGSYEQYF. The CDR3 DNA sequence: TGTGCCAGCAGTCAGCCCCAGGGCCGCGGCTCCTACGAGCAGTACTTC.

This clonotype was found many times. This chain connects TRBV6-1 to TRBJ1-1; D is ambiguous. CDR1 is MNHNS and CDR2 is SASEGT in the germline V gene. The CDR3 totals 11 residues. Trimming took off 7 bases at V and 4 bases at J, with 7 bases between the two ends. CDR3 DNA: TGTGCCAGCATCCACAGCACTGAAGCTTTCTTT. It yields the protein CASIHSTEAFF.

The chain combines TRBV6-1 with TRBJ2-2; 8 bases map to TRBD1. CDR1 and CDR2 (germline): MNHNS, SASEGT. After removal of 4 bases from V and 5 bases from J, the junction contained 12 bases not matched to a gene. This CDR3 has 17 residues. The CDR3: CASSGYRQGRWTGELFF. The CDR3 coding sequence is TGTGCCAGCAGTGGATATCGACAGGGGCGGTGGACCGGGGAGCTGTTTTTT.